This T cell receptor beta chain is drawn from a study of vaccination and CD4 T cells after COVID-19. Study conclusions and caveats: A median of 86.3% of reactive clones, in convalescent patients, became evident only post-vaccination.

Described treatment: approximately 9-day PBMC culture with coronavirus spike peptide pools or control peptides (ViraFEST assay). Sequence data for DNA of cultured CD4+ T cells were generated by the Oncomine TCR Beta short-read assay. From cultured CD4+ T cells, genomic DNA was extracted. TCRdb independently ran MiXCR on the PCR reads; one entry per CDR3 protein. The table shows around 16,000 distinct CDR3 sequences, with 55% to 85% occurring only once. This clonotype was seen only once. Antigen specificity is unknown. CDR3 length: 13 amino acids. V was clipped by 5 bases and J by 4 bases; unmatched bases: 4. Germline values: CDR1 SGHVS, CDR2 FNYEAQ.

The chain recombines TRBV7-6 with TRBJ1-2, with 7 bases matching TRBD1. This TCR was recovered from a human donor who had recovered from COVID-19. Sequencing used CD4+ T cells from blood, cultured in vitro. The CDR3 bases are TGTGCCAGCAGCAGGGGGACAGCCTATGGCTACACCTTC. Amino acid sequence: CASSRGTAYGYTF. The full variable domain, rest sourced from reference TRBV7-6 and TRBJ1-2, is GAGVSQSPRYKVTKRGQDVALRCDPISGHVSLYWYRQALGQGPEFLTYFNYEAQQDKSGLPNDRFSAERPEGSISTLTIQRTEQRDSAMYRCASSRGTAYGYTFGSGTRLTVV.